This T cell receptor (beta chain) was identified in a study of shared T cell receptors in the human thymus. Assay: immunoSEQ multiplex PCR; the TCRdb copy retains only in-frame clones and omits some. The table has about 500,000 clones, roughly 74% seen once. This CDR3 contains 17 residues. Looked up from germline, CDR1 is MGHRA and CDR2 is YSYEKL. Trimming took off 1 base at V and 2 bases at J, with 15 bases between the two ends. These records were also assigned to another study, of human thymus T cells. This second study notes: Resections obtained during corrective heart surgery supplied the thymus tissue. Seemingly biased V and J gene usage marked thymic and blood repertoires. Related research described thymic repertoires that were highly overlapping among unrelated individuals.

The rearrangement uses TRBV4-1 and TRBJ2-1, with D unclear. The sequenced material came from thymocytes. This TCR came from a boy under two years old with a congenital heart defect. This CDR3 is CASSQGLMGLPYNEQFF. DNA of the CDR3: TGCGCCAGCAGCCAAGGGCTGATGGGCCTACCCTACAATGAGCAGTTCTTC.